The 32 T cell receptor beta chains reported below all come from one sample, sequenced in a study of response to subunit inactivated influenza vaccine. MiXCR was run by TCRdb on the RT-PCR reads, yielding one entry per CDR3 protein. This repertoire shows roughly 570,000 distinct CDR3 sequences, 10% to 15% found once; its top ten account for about an eighth. The material sequenced was PBMCs from blood, taken about 40 days after vaccination. These receptors all come from a man aged 50-60 years who received an inactivated influenza vaccine.

The chain links TRBV10-1 to TRBJ1-3; D gene ambiguous. CDR1 and CDR2 (germline): WNHNN, SYGVQD (reference sequence). This CDR3 region has 16 residues. With 3 bases removed from V and 0 bases from J, the gap between germline ends came to 12 bases. The CDR3 sequence: CASSDPFGASGNTIYF. The CDR3 nucleotides read TGCGCCAGCAGTGATCCCTTCGGAGCCTCTGGAAACACCATATATTTT.

The rearrangement uses TRBV28 and TRBJ2-3, with D perhaps matching TRBD2 (5 bases). V gave up 6 bases and J gave up 1 base, with 17 bases separating them. CDR3 length: 16 amino acids. Per the germline V gene, CDR1 is MDHEN and CDR2 is SYDVKM. In DNA, the CDR3 is TGTGCCAGCAGCCCCCTTGCATTCGGGGGCACAGATACGCAGTATTTT. Protein product: CASSPLAFGGTDTQYF.

V usage is TRBV20-1 and J usage is TRBJ1-4, with D possibly being TRBD1 (6 bases). V lost 0 bases and J 8 bases, leaving 13 bases between the germline ends. This CDR3 spans 14 amino acids. Germline assignment: CDR1 DFQATT and CDR2 SNEGSKA (reference sequence). The CDR3 DNA reads as TGCAGTGCTAGAGATCCCAGGGGAGGGGAAAAACTGTTTTTT. Amino acid sequence: CSARDPRGGEKLFF.

The chain employs TRBV6-6 and TRBJ2-5, with no clear D. V was cut by 4 bases and J by 7 bases, with 7 bases left in between. CDR3 length equals 11 residues. CDR1 and CDR2 from the germline V gene are MNHNY and SVGAGI (reference sequence). The CDR3 DNA reads TGTGCCAGCAGTTCCGTCGTGACCCAGTACTTC. The encoded protein is CASSSVVTQYF.

The chain combines TRBV7-2 with TRBJ2-7; D is perhaps TRBD2 (5 bases). CDR3 length: 17 amino acids. Germline V gives CDR1 SGHTA, CDR2 FQGNSA. V shed 5 bases and J shed 9 bases, with 29 bases lying between them. In DNA, the CDR3 is TGTGCCAGCAGCCCATTCTTAGGACTCCTCCGAGGATCTGTGCAGTACTTC. Translated: CASSPFLGLLRGSVQYF.

The chain is built from TRBV4-2 and TRBJ2-1; 13 bases map to TRBD2. CDR1 is LGHNA and CDR2 is YNFKEQ in the germline V gene. The CDR3 runs to 17 residues. With V trimmed by 4 bases and J by 7 bases, 10 bases remained unmatched. The DNA of the CDR3 is TGTGCCAGCAGCCCTACTAGCGGGAGGGCCGGTAGTAATGAGCAGTTCTTC. This sequence encodes CASSPTSGRAGSNEQFF.

The sample holds a few counts of this clonotype. The chain recombines TRBV24-1 with TRBJ2-1, with 8 positions matching TRBD1. Germline lookup yields CDR1 KGHDR and CDR2 SFDVKD. The CDR3 is made up of 15 amino acids. V dropped 7 bases and J dropped 4; count of bases not matched to a gene: 8. The DNA of the CDR3 is TGTGCCACCAGCCGGCCAGGGGGCACGTACAATGAGCAGTTCTTC. Its protein product is CATSRPGGTYNEQFF.

There are many counts of this clonotype. CDR3 sequence: CASSFYTQGHSGYTF. The CDR3 DNA follows: TGTGCCAGCAGCTTCTACACACAGGGCCATAGTGGCTACACCTTC. This chain links TRBV7-9 with TRBJ1-2; maybe TRBD1 (6 bases). The CDR3 consists of 15 residues. Germline CDR1 and CDR2: SEHNR and FQNEAQ (reference sequence). Trimming stripped 3 bases from V and 7 bases from J, with 18 bases between.

This chain connects TRBV15 to TRBJ1-6; the match to TRBD1 covers 10 bases. V was pared by 5 bases and J by 4 bases, with 5 bases of the junction left unmatched. Looked up from germline, CDR1 is LNHNV and CDR2 is YYDKDF (reference sequence). The CDR3 is 16 residues long. CDR3 protein: CATSEDRGLYNSPLHF. DNA of the CDR3: TGTGCCACCAGCGAGGACAGGGGGTTGTATAATTCACCCCTCCACTTT.

The V gene is TRBV7-9, the J gene TRBJ2-1, with 11 bases matching TRBD2. Germline lookup yields CDR1 SEHNR and CDR2 FQNEAQ (reference sequence). After removal of 2 bases from V and 8 bases from J, the junction contained 5 bases not matched to a gene. This CDR3 spans 15 amino acids. The CDR3, as DNA: TGTGCCAGCAGCTTAAGGCTAGCGGGAGGACATGAGCAGTTCTTC. Translated, it gives CASSLRLAGGHEQFF.

J is TRBJ2-7 and V is TRBV16; no definite D call. Germline values: CDR1 KGHSY, CDR2 FQNENV. This CDR3 comprises 12 residues. V was clipped by 5 bases and J by 2 bases, with 7 bases between them. CDR3 nucleotides: TGTGCCAGCAGCGCTACTGCCTACGAGCAGTACTTC. Translated, it gives CASSATAYEQYF.

The gene calls are TRBV25-1 and TRBJ2-5; unclear D gene. The V end lost 6 bases, the J end lost 5 bases, and 7 bases lay between the germline ends. CDR1 and CDR2 (germline): MGHDK, SYGVNS. The CDR3 sequence is 11 residues long. CDR3 in amino acids: CASRPNETQYF. DNA of the CDR3: TGTGCCAGCAGACCCAACGAGACCCAGTACTTC. The full variable domain, its missing parts supplied by reference TRBV25-1 and TRBJ2-5, is EADIYQTPRYLVIGTGKKITLECSQTMGHDKMYWYQQDPGMELHLIHYSYGVNSTEKGDLSSESTVSRIRTEHFPLTLESARPSHTSQYLCASRPNETQYFGPGTRLLVL.

A few counts support this clonotype. V usage is TRBV7-6 and J usage is TRBJ2-5; tentative D call: TRBD1 (5 bases). The CDR3 is 15 residues long. Between the trimmed V and J ends, which lost 2 bases and 5 bases, there was a span of 15 bases. Germline V lookup: CDR1 SGHVS, CDR2 FNYEAQ. The CDR3, as DNA: TGTGCCAGCAGCTTATTATCTAGGGGTCAGGAGACCCAGTACTTC. Its protein is CASSLLSRGQETQYF.

CDR3 nucleotides: TGTGCCAGCAGCATACAGGGAAATGAGCAGTTCTTC. Amino acids: CASSIQGNEQFF. The rearrangement links TRBV7-2 to TRBJ2-1; tentative D call: TRBD1 (6 bases). The V end lost 5 bases, the J end lost 7 bases, and 9 bases lay between the germline ends. The germline gives CDR1 SGHTA, CDR2 FQGNSA. CDR3 length: 12 residues.

The rearrangement links TRBV7-6 to TRBJ2-7; D might be TRBD2 (7 bases). Germline V CDR1 and CDR2: SGHVS, FNYEAQ. CDR3 length: 14 amino acids. V shed 7 bases and J shed 7 bases, with 20 bases lying between them. CDR3: CASTAGAGVGEQYF. The CDR3 nucleotides are TGTGCCAGCACCGCGGGGGCAGGCGTTGGGGAGCAGTACTTC.

This chain uses TRBV7-8 with TRBJ1-1; D is unclear. Germline V gene data show CDR1 as SGHVS and CDR2 as FQNEAQ. V was clipped by 1 base and J by 3 bases, with 18 bases between them. There are 17 residues in the CDR3. The CDR3 region has the DNA TGTGCCAGCAGCTTAGGACGTCAACCCCTGAGGCACACTGAAGCTTTCTTT. This codes for CASSLGRQPLRHTEAFF.

This clonotype was observed at least ten times. The CDR3 DNA is TGCAGCGTGGGGATCTCCTACAATGAGCAGTTCTTC. As protein: CSVGISYNEQFF. The gene calls are TRBV29-1 and TRBJ2-1; no clear D gene. Trimming removed 6 bases at V and 0 bases at J, with 6 bases between. The germline V gene encodes CDR1 SQVTM and CDR2 ANQGSEA. The CDR3 sequence is 12 residues long.

The chain employs TRBV29-1 and TRBJ1-1; no clear D gene. CDR1 and CDR2 from the germline V gene are SQVTM and ANQGSEA. V lost 7 bases to trimming and J lost 8 bases, with 11 bases between them. CDR3 size: 10 residues. The CDR3 protein is CSASHNEAFF. Here the CDR3 DNA reads TGCAGCGCGAGCCATAACGAAGCTTTCTTT.

This clonotype was seen a handful of times. CDR3 region: CASSYGSGGGNTQYF. CDR3 DNA: TGTGCCAGCAGTTACGGAAGCGGGGGGGGCAATACGCAGTATTTT. This chain joins TRBV6-2 or TRBV6-3 and TRBJ2-3, with 10 bases that match TRBD2. V trimming: 2 bases; J trimming: 7 bases; junction bases outside the gene matches: 6. CDR3 length equals 15 residues. Germline V gene lookup returns CDR1 MNHEY and CDR2 SVGEGT.

V is TRBV7-6 and J is TRBJ2-1; D gene ambiguous. This CDR3 is 17 amino acids long. Germline V gives CDR1 SGHVS, CDR2 FNYEAQ. Trimming pared 1 base from V and 6 bases from J, leaving 19 bases between. CDR3 nucleotides: TGTGCCAGCAGCTTAGGTATGGCCACCTTTTTAGGCAATGAGCAGTTCTTC. Translating gives CASSLGMATFLGNEQFF.

There are many counts of this clonotype. This chain uses TRBV29-1 with TRBJ2-7, with TRBD1 identical over 7 bases. The CDR3 length is 13 residues. Looked up from germline, CDR1 is SQVTM and CDR2 is ANQGSEA. The V segment lost 4 bases and the J segment 3 bases; nucleotides outside the gene matches: 6. DNA of the CDR3: TGCAGCGTTGCCGGGACAGTCAACTACGAGCAGTACTTC. The encoded protein is CSVAGTVNYEQYF.

In its sample, this clonotype was seen a few times. The chain combines TRBV4-2 with TRBJ2-1; the D gene is possibly TRBD1 (5 bases). Trimming left V 3 bases short and J 6 bases short, with 12 bases between. The CDR3 covers 14 residues. Germline lookup yields CDR1 LGHNA and CDR2 YNFKEQ. The CDR3 region is CASSHAGSGNEQFF. In nucleotides, the CDR3 is TGTGCCAGCAGCCATGCAGGGTCTGGCAATGAGCAGTTCTTC.

The table lists this clonotype with many counts. The rearrangement joins TRBV29-1 to TRBJ1-1; TRBD1 is a possible D gene (5 bases). Germline V gene data show CDR1 as SQVTM and CDR2 as ANQGSEA. CDR3 length: 18 residues. Between the trimmed V and J ends, which lost 0 bases and 5 bases, there was a span of 25 bases. As DNA, the CDR3 is TGCAGCGTTGAAGAGCCTCGGGGGTTCCGGGCAGGGAGGACTGAAGCTTTCTTT. Encoded protein: CSVEEPRGFRAGRTEAFF.

This clonotype was recorded a few times. The CDR3: CASRTLGGDGYTF. The CDR3 region has the DNA TGTGCCAGCAGGACTCTTGGAGGCGATGGCTACACCTTC. The genes are TRBV7-2 and TRBJ1-2; the D is unclear. V lost 6 bases and J 6 bases, leaving 14 bases between the germline ends. The CDR3 length is 13 residues. In germline, CDR1 is SGHTA, CDR2 FQGNSA.

This clonotype has a handful of counts. The chain has TRBV20-1 and TRBJ1-1, with 7 bases identical to TRBD1. The CDR3 runs to 16 residues. CDR1 DFQATT and CDR2 SNEGSKA come from the germline V gene (reference sequence). V shed 0 bases and J 4 bases; nucleotides not matched to a gene: 11. Here the CDR3 reads CSAREGRGFEGTEAFF. The CDR3 DNA reads as TGCAGTGCTAGAGAAGGCAGGGGGTTCGAGGGCACTGAAGCTTTCTTT.

The genes are TRBV6-2 or TRBV6-3 and TRBJ1-1, with D hard to call. V was pared by 8 bases and J by 2 bases, with 9 bases between. CDR1 is MNHEY and CDR2 is SVGEGT in the germline V gene. CDR3 length: 12 residues. As DNA, the CDR3 is TGTGCCAGCGGCCGCCCCAACACTGAAGCTTTCTTT. As protein: CASGRPNTEAFF.

In this sample, this clonotype turned up a few times. The rearrangement uses TRBV20-1 and TRBJ2-7; D might be TRBD2 (6 bases). This CDR3 spans 14 amino acids. The germline gives CDR1 DFQATT, CDR2 SNEGSKA (reference sequence). Trimming took 0 bases from V and 5 from J, leaving 14 bases between them. The CDR3 protein is CSARDLRGGNEQYF. DNA of the CDR3: TGCAGTGCTAGAGATCTCCGTGGAGGGAACGAGCAGTACTTC.

The chain uses TRBV20-1 and TRBJ1-5, with TRBD1 identical over 7 bases. Germline CDR1 is DFQATT and CDR2 is SNEGSKA (reference sequence). The CDR3 consists of 13 residues. V dropped 5 bases and J dropped 6; count of bases not matched to a gene: 7. CDR3 amino acids: CSAEGGAGQPQHF. CDR3 coding DNA: TGCAGTGCTGAAGGGGGCGCGGGTCAGCCCCAGCATTTT.

This clonotype has a handful of counts. J is TRBJ1-4 and V is TRBV20-1, with D uncertain. The CDR3 is 13 residues long. CDR1 is DFQATT and CDR2 is SNEGSKA in the germline V gene (reference sequence). V lost 0 bases to trimming and J lost 8 bases, with 10 bases between them. The CDR3 bases are TGCAGTGCTAGAGAAGGTAGAAGGGAAAAACTGTTTTTT. It is translated as CSAREGRREKLFF.

This clonotype has more than one count but fewer than ten. The chain combines TRBV9 with TRBJ2-3; TRBD1 aligns across 9 bases. This CDR3 is built from 15 residues. J was trimmed by 3 bases and V by 0 bases; bases with no gene match: 2. Per the germline V gene, CDR1 is SGDLS and CDR2 is YYNGEE. CDR3 coding DNA: TGTGCCAGCAGCGTAGGGACAGGGGAAACAGATACGCAGTATTTT. This gives the protein CASSVGTGETDTQYF.

This clonotype has just a few counts. This sequence joins TRBV29-1 and TRBJ1-2; D unclear. V lost 0 bases and J 4 bases, leaving 15 bases between the germline ends. Germline V gives CDR1 SQVTM, CDR2 ANQGSEA. This CDR3 spans 15 amino acids. CDR3 bases: TGCAGCGTTGAAGATCAATCCAGGTATCCCTATGGCTACACCTTC. Its translation: CSVEDQSRYPYGYTF.

This rearrangement joins TRBV18 to TRBJ1-1; D is unclear. CDR1 is KGHSH, CDR2 LQKENI, per germline. This CDR3 has 13 amino acids. Trimming took off 3 bases at V and 7 bases at J, with 12 bases between the two ends. DNA for the CDR3: TGTGCCAGCTCACCTGGTCGGGGAATTGAAGCTTTCTTT. Translation: CASSPGRGIEAFF.